The entry that follows covers one T cell receptor beta chain sequence. Its antigen remains unidentified. A read error may be the cause here, since a much bigger clone is one base away. This sample stems from a study of regulatory T cells in long-lasting Graves disease. Study-level points and caveats: More public clonotypes were shared by persistent patients (2,741) than by new patients (about 970).

HTBI primers from iRepertoire and Arm-PCR of CDR3 regions yielded the TCR beta libraries. MiXCR was run by TCRdb on the multiplex PCR reads, yielding one entry per CDR3 protein. Of over 250,000 distinct CDR3 sequences detected, 20% to 25% appear once; the ten largest clones hold approximately 60%. CDR3 length: 14 amino acids. In germline, CDR1 is LNHDA, CDR2 SQIVND (reference sequence). Stated time point: persistent/refractory GD, antithyroid drugs over 5 years with positive TRAb. RNA from PBMCs was the source of the TCR library. Diagnosing Graves' disease relied on the American Thyroid Association guidelines.

Material: peripheral blood mononuclear cells (PBMCs), obtained when the disease was refractory, from a patient treated with antithyroid drugs. The TCR was taken from a female donor with Graves disease. The chain has TRBV19 and TRBJ2-2; D not resolved. The DNA for the CDR3 is TGTGCCAATAGTTCAACCGATACGGGCGGGGAGCTGTTTTTT. Translated, it gives CANSSTDTGGELFF.